One and the same sample provided the 30 T cell receptor beta chains below, sequenced in a study of response to subunit inactivated influenza vaccine. TCRdb reprocessed the RT-PCR reads with MiXCR, giving one entry per CDR3 protein. The data show about 530,000 distinct CDR3 sequences, with around 11% seen just once and roughly 10% held by the top ten. Sequencing used PBMCs from blood, obtained on the day of vaccination. The receptor set was obtained from a man between 45 and 60 years old who received an inactivated influenza vaccine.

In its sample, this clonotype was seen many times. This chain links TRBV5-1 with TRBJ1-6; weak D call: TRBD1 (5 bases). Trimming cost V 4 bases and J 0 bases, with 11 bases left between them. This CDR3 contains 16 residues. In germline, CDR1 is SGHRS, CDR2 YFSETQ. CDR3 sequence: CASSPTAFSYNSPLHF. CDR3 DNA sequence: TGCGCCAGCAGCCCGACAGCCTTCTCCTATAATTCACCCCTCCACTTT.

Only a few counts were recorded for this clonotype. The genes are TRBV11-2 and TRBJ2-3; TRBD2 might be the D (5 bases). Trimming cost V 8 bases and J 4 bases, with 16 bases left between them. The CDR3 covers 14 residues. Germline CDR1 SGHAT, CDR2 FQNNGV. This CDR3 reads CASSQRTPSDTQYF. The CDR3 DNA sequence: TGTGCCAGCTCCCAGCGGACCCCCTCAGATACGCAGTATTTT.

The genes are TRBV6-1 and TRBJ2-7, with TRBD2 identical over 7 bases. Germline V gives CDR1 MNHNS, CDR2 SASEGT. The CDR3 spans 13 residues. The V gene end was trimmed by 7 bases and the J gene end by 6 bases; junction bases not matched to a gene: 9. CDR3 in DNA: TGTGCCAGCACCCCAGGGAGGGGCCCCGAGCAGTACTTC. Its translation: CASTPGRGPEQYF.

The chain links TRBV6-1 to TRBJ1-4; D is possibly TRBD1 (5 bases). The CDR3 is made up of 13 amino acids. V was pared by 7 bases and J by 7 bases, with 13 bases between. Germline V gene sequence: CDR1 MNHNS, CDR2 SASEGT. CDR3: CASMQGRSEKLFF. The CDR3 bases are TGTGCCAGCATGCAGGGCAGAAGTGAAAAACTGTTTTTT.

This clonotype appeared many times. The chain combines TRBV5-1 with TRBJ2-7, with unresolved D. This CDR3 contains 15 residues. Trimming cost V 2 bases and J 3 bases, with 15 bases left between them. From germline, CDR1 is SGHRS and CDR2 YFSETQ. The CDR3 here is CASSFRAPGDYEQYF. CDR3 nucleotides: TGCGCCAGCAGCTTCCGTGCTCCCGGTGACTACGAGCAGTACTTC.

The table lists this clonotype with a few counts. This chain links TRBV5-1 with TRBJ1-6; D is unresolved. There are 14 residues in the CDR3. The V end lost 3 bases, the J end lost 9 bases, and 13 bases lay between the germline ends. Germline V gene sequence: CDR1 SGHRS, CDR2 YFSETQ. The CDR3: CASSSSGDGSPLHF. The DNA of the CDR3 is TGCGCCAGCAGCTCATCCGGGGATGGTTCACCCCTCCACTTT.

This clonotype was found many times. V gene TRBV11-2 combines with J gene TRBJ2-1; D is perhaps TRBD1 (7 bases). The CDR3 is made up of 15 amino acids. Trimming cost V 1 base and J 5 bases, with 12 bases left between them. Germline V gives CDR1 SGHAT, CDR2 FQNNGV. CDR3 residues: CASSLGPGGHNEQFF. As DNA, the CDR3 is TGTGCCAGCAGCTTAGGCCCAGGGGGGCACAATGAGCAGTTCTTC. The whole variable domain, filled in from reference TRBV11-2 and TRBJ2-1, reads EAGVAQSPRYKIIEKRQSVAFWCNPISGHATLYWYQQILGQGPKLLIQFQNNGVVDDSQLPKDRFSAERLKGVDSTLKIQPAKLEDSAVYLCASSLGPGGHNEQFFGPGTRLTVL.

The J gene is TRBJ2-1, the V gene TRBV12-3 or TRBV12-4; 9 nucleotides match TRBD2. The V segment lost 2 bases and the J segment 10 bases; nucleotides outside the gene matches: 9. The CDR3 loop spans 15 amino acids. For the CDR3, the DNA is TGTGCCAGCAGTTTAAGCGGACTAGCGAATCGGGAGCAGTTCTTC. Protein: CASSLSGLANREQFF.

This clonotype was seen a few times. The chain combines TRBV12-3 or TRBV12-4 with TRBJ2-1; 7 bases are a match to TRBD2. Losses at the gene ends were 8 bases for V and 0 bases for J; bases not matched to a gene: 13. The CDR3 extends over 17 amino acids. This CDR3 is CASQALAALSSYNEQFF. Written as DNA, the CDR3 is TGTGCCAGCCAGGCCCTAGCGGCATTGAGCTCCTACAATGAGCAGTTCTTC.

This clonotype has a handful of counts. The chain joins TRBV3-1 to TRBJ2-4; D uncertain. The CDR3 spans 19 residues. Trimming cost V 11 bases and J 0 bases, with 29 bases left between them. Germline-derived CDR1 and CDR2 are LGHDT and YNNKEL (reference sequence). The CDR3 bases are TGTGCCTCCAGCCAAGATCCCCCCGACCTCTCTTTAGCCAAAAACATTCAGTACTTC. Protein product: CASSQDPPDLSLAKNIQYF.

V is TRBV28 and J is TRBJ2-2, with D perhaps TRBD2 (5 bases). The V end lost 4 bases, the J end lost 0 bases, and 6 bases lay between the germline ends. There are 14 residues in the CDR3. Germline V gene sequence: CDR1 MDHEN, CDR2 SYDVKM. CDR3 in DNA: TGTGCCAGCAGTTGGGGAGCGAACACCGGGGAGCTGTTTTTT. Encoded protein: CASSWGANTGELFF. Looking up the rest from reference TRBV28 and TRBJ2-2 gives the full variable domain: DVKVTQSSRYLVKRTGEKVFLECVQDMDHENMFWYRQDPGLGLRLIYFSYDVKMKEKGDIPEGYSVSREKKERFSLILESASTNQTSMYLCASSWGANTGELFFGEGSRLTVL.

V and J are TRBV20-1 and TRBJ2-2; 8 bases fit TRBD1. The CDR3 is 15 amino acids. Germline V gene sequence: CDR1 DFQATT, CDR2 SNEGSKA (reference sequence). J gave up 6 bases and V 7 bases, and 13 bases lay outside the gene matches. The CDR3 loop is CSVTTQGAGPGELFF. The DNA of the CDR3 is TGCAGTGTTACGACTCAGGGGGCCGGGCCCGGGGAGCTGTTTTTT.

The CDR3 loop reads CASSQERLAAMGKQFF. CDR3 sequence (DNA): TGTGCCAGCAGCCAGGAGCGACTAGCGGCAATGGGGAAGCAGTTCTTC. The gene calls are TRBV14 and TRBJ2-1; 9 nucleotides match TRBD2. Trimming cost V 3 bases and J 11 bases; bases outside gene matches: 14. Germline V CDR1 and CDR2: SGHDN, FVKESK. The CDR3 extends over 16 amino acids.

This clonotype was observed a handful of times. The gene calls are TRBV20-1 and TRBJ1-2; D is unclear. CDR3 length: 11 amino acids. V shed 6 bases and J shed 3 bases, with 8 bases lying between them. CDR1 is DFQATT and CDR2 is SNEGSKA in the germline V gene (reference sequence). CDR3 in DNA: TGCAGTGCCGGGGATGACTATGGCTACACCTTC. This encodes CSAGDDYGYTF.

This clonotype was found a few times. The rearrangement uses TRBV5-8 and TRBJ1-6; weak D call: TRBD1 (6 bases). V lost 4 bases, J lost 1 base, and 15 bases lay in between. CDR1 is SGHTS and CDR2 is YDEGEE in the germline V gene. The length of the CDR3 is 17 residues. The CDR3 nucleotides are TGTGCCAGCAGCGCCCCACAGGGCGCGTCCTATAATTCACCCCTCCACTTT. Amino acids: CASSAPQGASYNSPLHF.

The V call is TRBV28, the J call TRBJ2-7; D possibly corresponds to TRBD1 (5 bases). The CDR3 loop spans 15 amino acids. Germline lookup yields CDR1 MDHEN and CDR2 SYDVKM. The V end lost 2 bases, the J end lost 0 bases, and 11 bases lay between the germline ends. The CDR3 protein is CASSLPDRSSYEQYF. CDR3 DNA: TGTGCCAGCAGTTTACCCGACAGAAGCTCCTACGAGCAGTACTTC.

This clonotype has at least ten counts. This CDR3 is CASSLHRTYEQYF. The CDR3, as DNA: TGTGCCAGCAGCTTACACAGAACCTACGAGCAGTACTTC. The chain employs TRBV7-2 and TRBJ2-7; D not resolved. V was trimmed by 2 bases and J by 2 bases, leaving 7 bases between them. Germline V CDR1 and CDR2: SGHTA, FQGNSA. This CDR3 spans 13 amino acids.

In its sample, this clonotype was seen many times. The chain joins TRBV20-1 to TRBJ2-3, with 7 positions matching TRBD2. V shed 6 bases, J shed 3 bases, and the junction held 6 bases outside the gene matches. The CDR3 is 13 residues long. The germline V gene has CDR1 DFQATT and CDR2 SNEGSKA (reference sequence). CDR3 sequence: CSAVSGKTDTQYF. DNA for the CDR3: TGCAGTGCGGTGAGCGGGAAAACAGATACGCAGTATTTT.

This clonotype was detected ten times or more. The chain recombines TRBV20-1 with TRBJ2-5; no definite D call. The CDR3 consists of 13 residues. V was shortened by 6 bases and J by 3 bases, with 14 bases between the two germline ends. The V gene's germline CDR1 is DFQATT and CDR2 SNEGSKA (reference sequence). The CDR3, as DNA: TGCAGTGCCGGTTCATATATTGAAGAGACCCAGTACTTC. Protein sequence: CSAGSYIEETQYF.

The J gene is TRBJ2-5, the V gene TRBV15; D gene uncertain. CDR1 is LNHNV and CDR2 is YYDKDF in the germline V gene (reference sequence). The CDR3 runs to 16 residues. Trimming left V 4 bases short and J 0 bases short, with 15 bases between. Here the CDR3 DNA reads TGTGCCACCAGCACGTGGGCCAGCATAAACCAAGAGACCCAGTACTTC. Translation: CATSTWASINQETQYF.

This clonotype was seen a handful of times. This rearrangement joins TRBV20-1 to TRBJ2-3; D is perhaps TRBD1 or TRBD2 (7 bases each). The CDR3 is made up of 16 amino acids. CDR1 is DFQATT, CDR2 SNEGSKA, per germline (reference sequence). V was pared by 3 bases and J by 3 bases, with 19 bases between. CDR3 sequence: CSARPNRGGRTDTQYF. In DNA, the CDR3 is TGCAGTGCTAGGCCCAACAGGGGAGGGAGGACAGATACGCAGTATTTT.

This clonotype has just a few counts. The rearrangement joins TRBV7-3 to TRBJ2-5, with TRBD2 identical over 8 bases. V was pared by 5 bases and J by 5 bases, with 7 bases of the junction left unmatched. CDR3 size: 14 residues. CDR1 and CDR2 (germline): SGHTA, FQGTGA. CDR3: CASSTRLACETQYF. DNA for the CDR3: TGTGCCAGCAGCACTCGACTAGCGTGCGAGACCCAGTACTTC.

This rearrangement joins TRBV5-1 to TRBJ2-7; 7 nucleotides agree with TRBD1. V lost 1 base and J lost 3; bases outside the gene matches: 10. CDR1 SGHRS and CDR2 YFSETQ come from the germline V gene. The CDR3 consists of 16 residues. CDR3 bases: TGCGCCAGCAGCTTGACCCCGGACAGGACTCTCTACGAGCAGTACTTC. Translating gives CASSLTPDRTLYEQYF.

V usage is TRBV7-8 and J usage is TRBJ2-7; either TRBD1 or TRBD2 may supply D (5 bases each). The CDR3 covers 15 residues. The germline CDR1 and CDR2 sequences are SGHVS and FQNEAQ. The V end lost 5 bases, the J end lost 3 bases, and 17 bases lay between the germline ends. This chain's CDR3 is CASSGTGATRYEQYF. In DNA, the CDR3 is TGTGCCAGCAGCGGTACCGGGGCTACCCGCTACGAGCAGTACTTC.

The genes are TRBV6-1 and TRBJ2-7; D not resolved. V gave up 3 bases and J gave up 2 bases, with 8 bases separating them. This CDR3 contains 13 residues. Germline V gives CDR1 MNHNS, CDR2 SASEGT. This CDR3 reads CASSDSNTYEQYF. The CDR3 DNA reads as TGTGCCAGCAGTGATTCGAATACCTACGAGCAGTACTTC.

This sequence joins TRBV28 and TRBJ2-7; a weak D match, TRBD2 (6 bases). This CDR3 region has 15 residues. Germline V gene data show CDR1 as MDHEN and CDR2 as SYDVKM. V lost 6 bases to trimming and J lost 3 bases, with 18 bases between them. CDR3 nucleotide sequence: TGTGCCAGCAGCCCCCTCGGCCGGGAGAACTACGAGCAGTACTTC. The encoded protein is CASSPLGRENYEQYF.

The rearrangement uses TRBV4-3 and TRBJ2-7; unclear D gene. This CDR3 is 15 amino acids long. Germline V lookup: CDR1 LGHNA, CDR2 YSLEER. V dropped 0 bases and J dropped 2 bases, with 11 bases sitting between them. The CDR3 spells CASSQDFLVAYEQYF. CDR3 sequence (DNA): TGCGCCAGCAGCCAAGATTTCCTTGTCGCCTACGAGCAGTACTTC.

This clonotype was detected a few times. V usage is TRBV10-3 and J usage is TRBJ2-2, with D tentatively TRBD2 (5 bases). The CDR3 loop spans 14 amino acids. Germline lookup yields CDR1 ENHRY and CDR2 SYGVKD. Deletions cut 6 bases from V and 0 bases from J, with 8 bases between. CDR3 amino acids: CAISGLANTGELFF. CDR3 in DNA: TGTGCCATCAGCGGACTGGCGAACACCGGGGAGCTGTTTTTT.

This clonotype was counted at least ten times. This rearrangement joins TRBV5-1 to TRBJ2-3; D is uncertain. CDR1 SGHRS and CDR2 YFSETQ come from the germline V gene. The CDR3 is 13 residues long. Trimming removed 4 bases at V and 5 bases at J, with 11 bases between. CDR3 nucleotide sequence: TGCGCCAGCAGCCTAATGGACGGAGATACGCAGTATTTT. Encoded protein: CASSLMDGDTQYF.

This clonotype turned up a few times. J is TRBJ2-3 and V is TRBV7-8; TRBD2 agrees at 9 bases. Germline V gives CDR1 SGHVS, CDR2 FQNEAQ. V trimming: 0 bases; J trimming: 5 bases; junction bases outside the gene matches: 6. This CDR3 spans 16 amino acids. Here the CDR3 DNA reads TGTGCCAGCAGCTTAGCTGGCGGGGGGGCTAGAGATACGCAGTATTTT. Protein sequence: CASSLAGGGARDTQYF.